This T cell receptor (beta chain) was identified during a study of T cell repertoires in cytomegalovirus infection. Study as a whole: CMV epitopes in the study were HLA-C-restricted (recently identified) and HLA-B-restricted (well studied). Based on public TCR beta signatures, there were indications of CMV infection and of a matching HLA type.

Study outcomes and limitations: Ex vivo, HLA-C-restricted CMV-specific TCR beta clonotypes prevailed over the rest of the response.

The V gene end was trimmed by 8 bases and the J gene end by 0 bases; junction bases not matched to a gene: 9. Germline V lookup: CDR1 SGHAT, CDR2 FQNNGV. The CDR3 covers 17 residues. Worth noting for this clonotype: Its antigen remains unknown.

TCRdb processed the reads anew with MiXCR; each CDR3 protein has one entry. The sample has some 220,000 distinct CDR3 sequences, roughly two fifths seen once. Sample: CD8+ T cells from cultured PBMCs, taken from culture after CMV antigen stimulation. This TCR derives from a human donor in good health (CMV status not recorded). Some clones in this sample may be carry-over from other donors' samples. The rearrangement links TRBV11-2 to TRBJ2-2, with 10 bases fitting TRBD2. DNA for the CDR3: TGTGCCAGCCTAGCGGGAGCGAAGATCGCGAACACCGGGGAGCTGTTTTTT. It encodes CASLAGAKIANTGELFF.